The TCR beta chain under discussion was sequenced for a study of T cell responses to AZD1222 COVID-19 vaccine. Overall study results and limits: Donors were largely white British and mainly female; clonal diversity was possibly underestimated. Researchers report vaccine-associated CD4 TCRs spanning spike, with dominance at 160-218 and 743-854. Repertoire samples came only from after the peak T cell response. Breadth and depth of Spike-specific TCRs rose after two AZD1222 doses.

Data came from immunoSEQ multiplex PCR; TCRdb stores just in-frame clones and leaves some out. The repertoire holds approximately 90,000 clones, with approximately 90% as singletons. V dropped 0 bases and J dropped 2 bases, with 8 bases sitting between them. The length of the CDR3 is 15 residues. CDR1 is MGHRA, CDR2 YSYEKL, per germline. This clone was recorded only once. Its antigen remains unidentified. The rearrangement joins TRBV4-1 to TRBJ2-1; D gene uncertain. The sample consisted of peripheral blood, taken on day 0 of AZD1222 vaccination. The receptor comes from an adult in good health. The CDR3 sequence is CASSQDGAPYNEQFF. In DNA form, the CDR3 reads TGCGCCAGCAGCCAAGATGGAGCCCCCTACAATGAGCAGTTCTTC.